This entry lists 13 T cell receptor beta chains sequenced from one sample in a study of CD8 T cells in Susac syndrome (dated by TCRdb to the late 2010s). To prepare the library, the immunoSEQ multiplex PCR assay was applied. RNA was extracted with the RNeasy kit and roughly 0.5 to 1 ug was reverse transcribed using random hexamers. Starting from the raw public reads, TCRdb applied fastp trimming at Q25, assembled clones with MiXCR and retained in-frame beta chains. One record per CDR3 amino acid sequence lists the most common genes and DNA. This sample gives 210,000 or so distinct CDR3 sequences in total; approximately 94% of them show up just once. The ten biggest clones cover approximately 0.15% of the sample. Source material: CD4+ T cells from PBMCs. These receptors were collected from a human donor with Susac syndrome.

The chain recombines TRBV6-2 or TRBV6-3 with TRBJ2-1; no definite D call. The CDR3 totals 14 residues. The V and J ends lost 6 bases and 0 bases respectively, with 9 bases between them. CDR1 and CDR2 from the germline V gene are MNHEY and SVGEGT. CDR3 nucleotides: TGTGCCAGCAGCCTTGACTCCTCCTACAATGAGCAGTTCTTC. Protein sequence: CASSLDSSYNEQFF.

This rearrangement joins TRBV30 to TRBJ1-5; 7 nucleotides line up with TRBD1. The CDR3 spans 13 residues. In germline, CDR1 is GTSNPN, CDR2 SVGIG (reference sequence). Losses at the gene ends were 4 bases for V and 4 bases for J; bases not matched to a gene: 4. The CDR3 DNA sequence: TGTGCCTGGACAGGGGGGGGGAATCAGCCCCAGCATTTT. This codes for CAWTGGGNQPQHF.

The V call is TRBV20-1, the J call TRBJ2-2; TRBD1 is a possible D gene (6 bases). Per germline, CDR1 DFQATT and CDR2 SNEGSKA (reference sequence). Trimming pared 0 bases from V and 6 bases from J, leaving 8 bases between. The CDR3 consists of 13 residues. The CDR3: CSAREQGAGELFF. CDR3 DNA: TGCAGTGCTAGAGAACAGGGAGCCGGGGAGCTGTTTTTT.

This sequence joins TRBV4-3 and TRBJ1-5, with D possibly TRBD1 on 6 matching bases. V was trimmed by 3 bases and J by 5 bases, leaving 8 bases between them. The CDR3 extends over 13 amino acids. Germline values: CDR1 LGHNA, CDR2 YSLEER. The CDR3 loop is CASSQGQDQPQHF. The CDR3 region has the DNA TGCGCCAGCAGCCAGGGACAAGATCAGCCCCAGCATTTT.

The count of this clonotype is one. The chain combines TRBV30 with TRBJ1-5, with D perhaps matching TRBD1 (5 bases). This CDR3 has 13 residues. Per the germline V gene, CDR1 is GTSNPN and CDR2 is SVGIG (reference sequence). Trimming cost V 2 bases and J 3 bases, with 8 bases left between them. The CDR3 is CAWSRGDNQPQHF. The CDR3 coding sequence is TGTGCCTGGAGTCGGGGGGACAATCAGCCCCAGCATTTT.

The CDR3 sequence is CASSASGTGKPPQHF. Here the CDR3 DNA reads TGTGCCAGCAGTGCGTCCGGGACAGGGAAGCCGCCCCAGCATTTT. The chain uses TRBV6-6 and TRBJ1-5; 9 bases line up with TRBD1. The CDR3 spans 15 residues. Trimming took 5 bases from V and 9 from J; bases not matched to a gene: 11. Germline V lookup: CDR1 MNHNY, CDR2 SVGAGI (reference sequence).

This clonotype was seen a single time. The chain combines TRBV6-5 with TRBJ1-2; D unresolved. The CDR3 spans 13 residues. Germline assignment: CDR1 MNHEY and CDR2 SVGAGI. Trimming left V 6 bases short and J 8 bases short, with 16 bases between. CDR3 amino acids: CASSNNGIGGYTF. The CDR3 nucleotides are TGTGCCAGCAGCAACAACGGGATAGGAGGCTACACCTTC.

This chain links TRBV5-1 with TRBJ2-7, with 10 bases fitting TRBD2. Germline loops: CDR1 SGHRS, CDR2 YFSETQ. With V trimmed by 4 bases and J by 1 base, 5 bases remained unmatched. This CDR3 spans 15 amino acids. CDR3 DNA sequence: TGCGCCAGCAGCGGTATAGCGGGGGGATCCTACGAGCAGTACTTC. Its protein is CASSGIAGGSYEQYF.

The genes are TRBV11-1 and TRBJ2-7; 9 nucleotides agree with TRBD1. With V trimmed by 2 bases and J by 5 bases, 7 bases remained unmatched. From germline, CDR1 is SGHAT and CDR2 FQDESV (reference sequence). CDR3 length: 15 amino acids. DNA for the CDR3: TGTGCCAGCAGCTTAAACCCGGACAGGGGTGACGAGCAGTACTTC. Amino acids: CASSLNPDRGDEQYF.

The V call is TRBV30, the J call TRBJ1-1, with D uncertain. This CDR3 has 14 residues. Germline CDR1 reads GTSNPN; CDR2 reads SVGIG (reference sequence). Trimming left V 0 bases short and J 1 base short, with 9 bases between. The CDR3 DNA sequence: TGTGCCTGGAGTGTAGGTCGGTCGAACACTGAAGCTTTCTTT. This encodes CAWSVGRSNTEAFF.

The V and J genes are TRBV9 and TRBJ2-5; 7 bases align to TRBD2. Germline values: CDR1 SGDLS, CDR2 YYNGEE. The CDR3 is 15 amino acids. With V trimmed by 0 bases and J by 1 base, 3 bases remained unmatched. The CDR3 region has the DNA TGTGCCAGCAGCGTAGTCCCTAGCGGCCAAGAGACCCAGTACTTC. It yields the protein CASSVVPSGQETQYF.

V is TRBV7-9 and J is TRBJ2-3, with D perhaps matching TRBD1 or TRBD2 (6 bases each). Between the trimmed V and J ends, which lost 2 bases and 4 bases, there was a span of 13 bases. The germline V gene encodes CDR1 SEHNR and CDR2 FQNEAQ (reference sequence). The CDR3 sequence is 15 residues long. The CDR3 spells CASSLRGGGPDTQYF. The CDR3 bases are TGTGCCAGCAGCTTACGGGGTGGGGGGCCAGATACGCAGTATTTT.

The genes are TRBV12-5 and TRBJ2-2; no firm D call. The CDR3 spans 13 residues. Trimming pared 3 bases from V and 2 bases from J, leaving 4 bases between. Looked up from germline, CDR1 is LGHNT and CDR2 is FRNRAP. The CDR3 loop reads CASGFSNTGELFF. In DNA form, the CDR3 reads TGTGCTAGTGGTTTTTCTAACACCGGGGAGCTGTTTTTT. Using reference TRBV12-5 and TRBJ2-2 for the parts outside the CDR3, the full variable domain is DARVTQTPRHKVTEMGQEVTMRCQPILGHNTVFWYRQTMMQGLELLAYFRNRAPLDDSGMPKDRFSAEMPDATLATLKIQPSEPRDSAVYFCASGFSNTGELFFGEGSRLTVL.